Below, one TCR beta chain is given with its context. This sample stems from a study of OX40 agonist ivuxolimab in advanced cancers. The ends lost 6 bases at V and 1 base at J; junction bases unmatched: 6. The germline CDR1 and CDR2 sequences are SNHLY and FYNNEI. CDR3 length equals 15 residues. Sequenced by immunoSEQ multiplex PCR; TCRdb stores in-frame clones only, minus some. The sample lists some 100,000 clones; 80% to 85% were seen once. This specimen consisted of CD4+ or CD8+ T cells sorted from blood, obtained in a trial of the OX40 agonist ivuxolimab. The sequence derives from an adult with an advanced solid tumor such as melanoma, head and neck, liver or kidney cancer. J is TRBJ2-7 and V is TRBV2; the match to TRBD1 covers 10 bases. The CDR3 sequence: CASSRGQGGSYEQYV. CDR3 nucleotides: TGTGCCAGCAGCCGAGGACAGGGGGGATCCTACGAGCAGTACGTC.